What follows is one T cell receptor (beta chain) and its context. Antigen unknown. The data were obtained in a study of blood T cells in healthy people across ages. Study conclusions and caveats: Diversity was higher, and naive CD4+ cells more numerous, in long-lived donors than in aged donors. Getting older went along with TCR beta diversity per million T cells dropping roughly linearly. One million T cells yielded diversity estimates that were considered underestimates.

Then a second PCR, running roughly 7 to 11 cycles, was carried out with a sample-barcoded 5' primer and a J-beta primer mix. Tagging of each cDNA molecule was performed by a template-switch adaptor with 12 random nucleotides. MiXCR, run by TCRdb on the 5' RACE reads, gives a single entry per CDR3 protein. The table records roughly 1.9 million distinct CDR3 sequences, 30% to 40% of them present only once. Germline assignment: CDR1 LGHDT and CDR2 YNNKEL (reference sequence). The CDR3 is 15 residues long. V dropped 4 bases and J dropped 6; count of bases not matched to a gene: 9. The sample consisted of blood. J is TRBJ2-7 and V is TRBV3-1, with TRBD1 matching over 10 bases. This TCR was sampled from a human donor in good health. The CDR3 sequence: CASSREGTGVIEQYF. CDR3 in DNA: TGTGCCAGCAGCCGAGAGGGGACAGGGGTCATCGAGCAGTACTTC.